The 19 T cell receptor beta chains below come from one sample, sequenced in a study of blood T cell repertoires in COVID-19. Libraries were prepared by immunoSEQ multiplex PCR; TCRdb keeps only in-frame clonotypes and omits some of them. The data contain approximately 240,000 clones, roughly three quarters of them singletons. The sequenced sample was peripheral blood. The source of these receptors is a woman in her forties with active or convalescent COVID-19.

This clone showed up just once. This rearrangement joins TRBV15 to TRBJ1-3; possible D gene TRBD1, 5 bases. The CDR3 runs 16 residues. Trimming took off 0 bases at V and 2 bases at J, with 11 bases between the two ends. Germline V gene sequence: CDR1 LNHNV, CDR2 YYDKDF (reference sequence). The CDR3 spells CATSREGVSPGNTIYF. CDR3 nucleotides: TGTGCCACCAGCAGAGAAGGGGTTTCGCCTGGAAACACCATATATTTT.

This chain uses TRBV28 with TRBJ1-2; perhaps TRBD1 as D (5 bases). CDR3 length equals 12 residues. Germline V CDR1 and CDR2: MDHEN, SYDVKM. Trimming took 2 bases from V and 6 from J, leaving 7 bases between them. This CDR3 reads CASSLVGDGYTF. The CDR3 coding sequence is TGTGCCAGCAGTTTAGTAGGGGATGGCTACACCTTC.

The CDR3 loop is CASRQGANNGYTF. The CDR3 region has the DNA TGTGCCAGCCGACAGGGGGCTAATAATGGCTACACCTTC. The V call is TRBV18, the J call TRBJ1-2; 10 positions match TRBD1. CDR3 length: 13 amino acids. CDR1 is KGHSH, CDR2 LQKENI, per germline. The junction had 6 bases not matched to a gene; V was cut back by 8 bases and J by 6 bases.

This chain joins TRBV28 and TRBJ2-3, with 10 bases aligning to TRBD1. The ends lost 7 bases at V and 1 base at J; junction bases unmatched: 8. The V gene's germline CDR1 is MDHEN and CDR2 SYDVKM. The CDR3 consists of 16 residues. CDR3 amino acids: CASIPRGQGRTDTQYF. The CDR3 DNA is TGTGCCAGCATCCCTCGGGGACAGGGGCGCACAGATACGCAGTATTTT.

The chain is built from TRBV7-8 and TRBJ2-2; D unresolved. Germline V gene sequence: CDR1 SGHVS, CDR2 FQNEAQ. The CDR3 is 13 amino acids. The V gene lost 1 base and the J gene lost 6 bases, with 6 bases spanning the gap. CDR3 nucleotide sequence: TGTGCCAGCAGCTTAGGGGCTTCCGGGGAGCTGTTTTTT. It is translated as CASSLGASGELFF.

The chain employs TRBV6-6 and TRBJ1-6, with unresolved D. This CDR3 has 14 amino acids. Germline V CDR1 and CDR2: MNHNY, SVGAGI (reference sequence). Between the trimmed V and J ends, which lost 0 bases and 9 bases, there was a span of 9 bases. The CDR3 DNA is TGTGCCAGCAGTTACTCGAATTCGGGTTCACCCCTCCACTTT. Its translation is CASSYSNSGSPLHF.

The genes are TRBV5-1 and TRBJ2-5, with TRBD2 identical over 7 bases. V lost 0 bases and J lost 3; bases outside the gene matches: 5. Germline V gene lookup returns CDR1 SGHRS and CDR2 YFSETQ. The CDR3 runs to 15 residues. Here the CDR3 DNA reads TGCGCCAGCAGCTTGGCCTGGGGGGGAGAAGAGACCCAGTACTTC. This sequence encodes CASSLAWGGEETQYF.

On this clone itself: Other nucleotide sequences in the sample specify the same CDR3. V is TRBV7-3 and J is TRBJ1-1; D may be TRBD1 (6 bases). V shed 0 bases and J shed 3 bases, with 8 bases lying between them. The CDR3 covers 14 residues. Germline CDR1 SGHTA, CDR2 FQGTGA. The CDR3 sequence: CASSLTGADTEAFF. In nucleotides, the CDR3 is TGTGCCAGCAGCTTAACGGGGGCAGACACTGAAGCTTTCTTT.

The chain has TRBV12-3 or TRBV12-4 and TRBJ1-5; possible D gene TRBD1, 5 bases. CDR3 size: 12 residues. Trimming cost V 10 bases and J 2 bases, with 9 bases left between them. CDR3 nucleotide sequence: TGTGCCATTACAGGAGGCAATCAGCCCCAGCATTTT. Protein sequence: CAITGGNQPQHF.

The gene calls are TRBV18 and TRBJ2-3; D perhaps matches TRBD2 (5 bases). V was shortened by 4 bases and J by 3 bases, with 14 bases between the two germline ends. Germline CDR1 is KGHSH and CDR2 is LQKENI. CDR3 length: 15 amino acids. As DNA, the CDR3 is TGTGCCAGCTCACTAGAGGCCCGCGGGACAGATACGCAGTATTTT. The encoded protein is CASSLEARGTDTQYF.

Written as DNA, the CDR3 is TGTGCCAGCAGCTTGGATCCAGGGGTTGGGGCCAACGTCCTGACTTTC. Protein sequence: CASSLDPGVGANVLTF. This chain connects TRBV5-4 to TRBJ2-6, with D possibly matching TRBD1 (6 bases). The CDR3 sequence is 16 residues long. Trimming took off 0 bases at V and 3 bases at J, with 10 bases between the two ends. Germline V gives CDR1 SGHNT, CDR2 YYREEE (reference sequence).

This chain links TRBV23-1 with TRBJ1-3; D gene ambiguous. TRBV23-1 is known as an ORF, though its function is uncertain. The ends were cut back, 0 bases at V and 4 bases at J, with 7 bases in the middle. This CDR3 comprises 14 residues. The CDR3, as DNA: TGCGCCAGCAGTCAATCAAAACAGGGAAACACCATATATTTT. The encoded protein is CASSQSKQGNTIYF.

This chain joins TRBV5-5 and TRBJ1-6; D is unclear. The V end lost 1 base, the J end lost 10 bases, and 12 bases lay between the germline ends. This CDR3 comprises 14 residues. The germline V gene has CDR1 SGHKS and CDR2 YYEKEE (reference sequence). CDR3 sequence reads: CASSLLARFSPLHF. The CDR3 region has the DNA TGTGCCAGCAGCTTGCTCGCTCGGTTCTCACCCCTCCACTTT.

This clone has only a few counts. The CDR3 sequence: CASSLVLILPGQGSNTEAFF. In DNA form, the CDR3 reads TGTGCCAGCAGCTTAGTCTTAATTCTTCCGGGACAGGGCTCGAACACTGAAGCTTTCTTT. V and J are TRBV7-8 and TRBJ1-1; 9 bases are a match to TRBD1. Germline V CDR1 and CDR2: SGHVS, FQNEAQ. With 1 base clipped from V and 1 base from J, the junction kept 16 bases outside the gene matches. The CDR3 totals 20 residues.

In this sample, this clone turned up a few times. The chain combines TRBV19 with TRBJ1-5, with TRBD1 identical over 11 bases. Germline V gene lookup returns CDR1 LNHDA and CDR2 SQIVND (reference sequence). This CDR3 spans 16 amino acids. The junction had 6 bases not matched to a gene; V was cut back by 3 bases and J by 5 bases. Here the CDR3 reads CASSIWRGQGDQPQHF. CDR3 in DNA: TGTGCCAGTAGTATCTGGCGGGGACAGGGGGATCAGCCCCAGCATTTT.

The gene calls are TRBV11-2 and TRBJ2-1; 10 positions match TRBD2. After removal of 5 bases from V and 7 bases from J, the junction contained 8 bases not matched to a gene. Germline CDR1 reads SGHAT; CDR2 reads FQNNGV. The CDR3 runs to 15 residues. CDR3 loop: CASSRQRGGWNEQFF. The CDR3 bases are TGTGCCAGCAGCCGACAGCGGGGGGGTTGGAATGAGCAGTTCTTC.

V and J are TRBV20-1 and TRBJ1-2, with 8 bases lining up with TRBD1. J gave up 2 bases and V 3 bases, and 5 bases lay outside the gene matches. The CDR3 extends over 14 amino acids. Germline CDR1 and CDR2: DFQATT and SNEGSKA (reference sequence). The CDR3 DNA reads as TGCAGTGCTAGTGGACAGGGCCTGAACTATGGCTACACCTTC. Translation: CSASGQGLNYGYTF.

The table lists this clone with a count of one. V usage is TRBV27 and J usage is TRBJ2-7; D remains ambiguous. Per the germline V gene, CDR1 is MNHEY and CDR2 is SMNVEV (reference sequence). V lost 8 bases to trimming and J lost 6 bases, with 20 bases between them. This CDR3 spans 14 amino acids. CDR3 region: CASRTAWAPGEQYF. The CDR3, as DNA: TGTGCCAGCCGCACGGCGTGGGCGCCTGGCGAGCAGTACTTC.

The rearrangement uses TRBV9 and TRBJ2-1, with D maybe TRBD2 (6 bases). With 4 bases removed from V and 2 bases from J, the gap between germline ends came to 13 bases. Germline CDR1 and CDR2: SGDLS and YYNGEE. The CDR3 extends over 15 amino acids. CDR3 sequence reads: CASSQRTTPYNEQFF. CDR3 bases: TGTGCCAGCAGCCAAAGGACTACACCCTACAATGAGCAGTTCTTC.